Sequencing of this T cell receptor beta chain was carried out in a study of shared clonotypes between healthy human individuals (dated by TCRdb to the early 2020s). Regarding the study in general: Three men and a couple of women, aged 18 to 49 years, made up the cohort. Per donor, three plates each were used for CD4 naive and CD4 memory, two for CD8 naive, and one for CD8 memory. To estimate repertoire size and how much clonotypes are shared between individuals, the study performed deep sequencing of blood TCR repertoires from a few healthy adults. Different laboratories and diverse techniques were used to prepare libraries and sequence TCR repertoires, to increase sequencing depth and limit assay-specific biases. Each donor's leukapheresis produced roughly between roughly 0.85 and 10 billion PBMCs. Broader findings and caveats from the paper: Sampling was restricted to blood, and TCR repertoires in tissue are likely to differ from TCR repertoires in blood. Sharing across a few donors was observed for 4.5% to 6.5% of naive CD4, around 3.5% of naive CD8, about 2.3% of memory CD4, and less than 0.45% of memory CD8 clonotypes. Naive subsets generally had larger estimated clonotype richness than memory subsets did. Clonotypes shared by all four sorted-subset donors showed higher generation probabilities than non-shared clonotypes. Rarefaction of sorted-subset datasets indicated incomplete sequencing despite the large sequencing depth. The small number of donors limited the genetic and exposure-history diversity represented. Pairwise subsampling indicated that sequencing depth was expected to affect the degree of clonotype sharing among donors.

With respect to this clone: The target of this receptor is not known. Base qualities are not at hand, and no much larger clone is one base apart.

Using the deep immunoSEQ assay, multiplex PCR amplified TCR CDR3 regions from genomic DNA. Extracted genomic DNA from each cell subset was spread evenly across all wells of several immunoSEQ 96-well plates, with each plate serving as a replicate. For sorted subsets, each replicate PCR was loaded with 200 ng genomic DNA, equivalent to 30,000 to 35,000 T cell genomes. The purified libraries were quantified using a Qubit 3.0 fluorometer, sized with a Bioanalyzer 2100, and then quantified again using the KAPA Library Quantification kit. Every immunoSEQ 96-well plate was sequenced on a separate single-read 150-cycle Illumina NextSeq 550 flow cell. Under the source paper's analysis protocol: Because the immunoSEQ output held only junctional sequences and lacked quality scores, the filtering could not match the filtering applied to full-length reads. To assign V/J genes and CDR3, sequences were annotated using PyIR, a Python wrapper for IgBLAST v1.9, with IMGT germline references. Reads were filtered out if the reads had weak V/J assignments (E-value above 1e-6), no CDR3, stop codons, out-of-frame junctions, or ambiguous translated residues. V3J clonotypes were defined as sequences sharing an identical inferred V gene, J gene, and CDR3 amino acid sequence. The percentage overlap between two repertoires was calculated by dividing the number of shared unique clonotypes by the size of the smaller repertoire. Richness of each repertoire was evaluated using RTK rarefaction, the Chao1 estimator, and Recon v2.1 estimates of unobserved clonotypes. OLGA was used to compute generation probabilities for all TCRbeta clonotypes that the gDNA method yielded from four donors. The clones in this table, taken by TCRdb from immuneACCESS, are in-frame only. Not every clone is retained; where verified, under half of the shortfall comes from an unresolved V gene, and the cause of the rest is unknown. Clone size and V and J calls were adopted from that table, with D and trimming inferred from the DNA. Here the sample has roughly 760,000 clones; around 72% occur a single time. The ten most abundant clones make up under 2% of the sample.

The donors were healthy, HIV-negative adults with no recently reported acute infections or vaccinations. Only Caucasian adults living in Nashville, Tennessee, USA were represented among the donors. CD4+ T cells were enriched by magnetic negative selection; naive cells were then positively selected on CD45RA, and the negative fraction formed the memory subset. Blood was collected by leukapheresis, and PBMCs were isolated by Ficoll-Histopaque density gradient centrifugation and then cryopreserved in liquid nitrogen vapor phase. Analytical flow cytometry was used to check the purity and quantity of every magnetically sorted T cell population. Each sorted fraction had its genomic DNA isolated and then quantified by UV absorbance on a Nanodrop 2000c. Based on the germline V gene, the CDR1 and CDR2 sequences are SNHLY and FYNNEI. V and J lose 4 bases and 0 bases, and a span of 7 bases separates them. Reading from cysteine to phenylalanine, the CDR3 counts 14 amino acids. Left in the record is the CDR3 DNA by itself, 42 bases read in frame from the first base.

This TCR was recovered from a woman in her twenties or thirties in good health. The sequencing input was memory CD4+ T cells sorted from blood. The sample's cell subset or site label is to be understood as: CD45RA-negative fraction. The chain employs TRBV2 and TRBJ1-3; the D gene is not confidently resolved. The DNA sequence is as follows: TGTGCCAGCAGTGCCCAGAGCTCTGGAAACACCATATATTTT. Its translation reads: CASSAQSSGNTIYF.